This T cell receptor (beta chain) was sequenced in a study of T cells after posttransplantation cyclophosphamide. Cyclophosphamide on days +3 and +4 followed busulfan-fludarabine conditioning and a marrow graft. Study-wide findings and caveats: Donor CD8+ memory clones often dominated recipient blood repertoires at later times.

This CDR3 has 17 amino acids. V shed 2 bases, J shed 5 bases, and the junction held 15 bases outside the gene matches. Germline values: CDR1 SGHNT, CDR2 YYREEE (reference sequence). Worth noting for this clone: Its antigen is undetermined.

Assay: immunoSEQ multiplex PCR; the TCRdb copy retains only in-frame clones and omits some. In the table there are tens of thousands of clones, around 78% of which are singletons. This chain connects TRBV5-4 to TRBJ1-1; 7 bases are a match to TRBD1. Sequencing was performed on CD4+ T cells sorted from blood, taken around 2,000 days after a stem cell transplant with posttransplant cyclophosphamide. The sequence was collected from a female patient in her forties or fifties who received an allogeneic stem cell transplant from a related donor, was CMV-positive, and had no GVHD. T cells may partly derive from the graft donor. This CDR3 reads CASSFGLSRGQRTEAFF. DNA of the CDR3: TGTGCCAGCAGCTTCGGTCTGTCCAGGGGACAGAGGACTGAAGCTTTCTTT.